The TCR beta chain described here comes from a study of OX40 agonist ivuxolimab in advanced cancers. Study in general: Ivuxolimab is an agonistic anti-OX40 (CD134) antibody, and patients were treated with it. Patients with prior anti-PD-1, anti-PD-L1 or anti-CTLA-4 therapy were eligible; 40% had some. Study-wide points: At doses 0.1 to 3.0 mg/kg, CD4+ and CD8+ clones expanded.

As for this clone: What it recognizes is unknown.

Anyone with autoimmune disease history or systemic immunosuppression was excluded. The CDR3 totals 17 residues. Germline V gene sequence: CDR1 KGHSH, CDR2 LQKENI. V was pared by 4 bases and J by 0 bases, with 19 bases between. The table came from immunoSEQ multiplex PCR; TCRdb's copy has only in-frame clones and leaves some out. This sample yields 65,000 to 75,000 clones, of which roughly 84% are seen a single time; 5.5% to 7% belongs to the top ten. This TCR was sampled from an adult with an advanced solid tumor such as melanoma, head and neck, liver or kidney cancer. V gene TRBV18 combines with J gene TRBJ2-7, with D possibly being TRBD1 or TRBD2 (5 bases each). Material: CD4+ or CD8+ T cells sorted from blood, obtained in a trial of the OX40 agonist ivuxolimab. This CDR3 reads CASSQIPTVGSSYEQYF. CDR3 DNA sequence: TGTGCCAGCTCACAAATCCCGACAGTGGGGAGCTCCTACGAGCAGTACTTC. Filled out from reference TRBV18 and TRBJ2-7, the complete variable domain reads NAGVMQNPRHLVRRRGQEARLRCSPMKGHSHVYWYRQLPEEGLKFMVYLQKENIIDESGMPKERFSAEFPKEGPSILRIQQVVRGDSAAYFCASSQIPTVGSSYEQYFGPGTRLTVT.